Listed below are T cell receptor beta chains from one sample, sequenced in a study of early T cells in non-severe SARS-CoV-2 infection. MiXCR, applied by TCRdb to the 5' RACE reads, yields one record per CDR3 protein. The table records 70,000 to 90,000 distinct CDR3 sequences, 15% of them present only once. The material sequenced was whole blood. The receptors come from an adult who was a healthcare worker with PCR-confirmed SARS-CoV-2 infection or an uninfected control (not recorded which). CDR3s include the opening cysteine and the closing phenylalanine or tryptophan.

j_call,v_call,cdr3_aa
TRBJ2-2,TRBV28,CASSFGGGTNTGELFF
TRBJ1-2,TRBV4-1,CASSLTPGTANYGYTF
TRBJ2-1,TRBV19,CASSIGGGPYNEQFF
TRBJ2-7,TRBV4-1,CASSRLAGPFSYEQYF
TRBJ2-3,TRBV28,CATTWDSGTDTQYF
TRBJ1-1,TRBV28,CASSPIKAATEAFF
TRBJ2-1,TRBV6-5,CASSARLVYNEQFF
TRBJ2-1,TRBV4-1,CASSARNTLAEQFF
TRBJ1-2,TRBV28,CASSGDRRVYGYTF
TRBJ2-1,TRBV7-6,CASSLVFGGEQFF
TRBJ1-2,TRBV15,CATSFVSGYGYTF
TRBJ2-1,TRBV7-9,CASSRDSNSYNEQFF
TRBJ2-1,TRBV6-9,CASIPSIEFF
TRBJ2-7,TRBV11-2,CASSLEPRVEQYF
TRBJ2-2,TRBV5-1,CASSLGLAGEAGELFF
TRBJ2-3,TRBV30,CAWSATRYTQYF
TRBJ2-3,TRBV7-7,CASSYSSADTQYF
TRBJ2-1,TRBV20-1,CSARDLSQSPYNEQFF
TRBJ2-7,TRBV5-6,CASSFPDRYEQYF
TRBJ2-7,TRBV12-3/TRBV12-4,CASSLGPILEQYF
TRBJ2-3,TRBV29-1,CSGGQGTDTQYF
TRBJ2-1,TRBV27,CASSLHGKNEQFF